This entry is about one TCR beta chain. This clone was recorded once. No cognate antigen has been identified for it. No base quality information exists; no much larger clone differs at one position. CDR1 and CDR2, looked up from the germline V gene, are MNHEY and SVGAGI. From cysteine to phenylalanine, the CDR3 is 15 amino acids long. Of all the DNA, just the CDR3 is kept, 45 bases in frame from base 1. Trimming leaves V shorter by 6 bases and J shorter by 5 bases, with the junction holding 12 bases beyond the gene matches. Synthetic TCR analog templates were spiked into each PCR so that absolute template abundance could be estimated from read counts. The immunoSEQ assay was used to amplify TCRbeta CDR3 regions from genomic DNA with bias-controlled V and J gene primers. Rearranged TCRbeta segments were sequenced at approximately 20X coverage. In the original analysis: Clustering was used to correct sequencing errors, and CDR3s were annotated against IMGT to assign V, D and J genes. Downstream analyses used only productive TCRbeta rearrangements, leaving out any out-of-frame or stop-codon sequences. Clonality was calculated as one minus the Shannon entropy normalized by the log of the number of unique productive sequences. Clones differing between time points or between blood and tumor were identified using Fisher's exact test with Benjamini-Hochberg correction, with an adjusted p below 0.01 applied as the threshold. Sourced from immuneACCESS, this table was stored by TCRdb with only in-frame sequences that have V and J called. A share of the clones is absent; for the studies checked, an unresolved V gene accounts for under half, and the remainder has no known explanation. V and J calls and clone size are as listed in that table; D and trimming were resolved from the DNA. This sample lists 45,000 to 55,000 clones; around 85% were detected once. The ten largest account for under 2.5% of the sample.

The data are from a study of PD-L1 blockade in urothelial cancer (dated by TCRdb to about 2017). In terms of the full investigation: Therapy was started around 2014 for all patients, and atezolizumab 1,200 mg was administered intravenously every 3 weeks. About nine tenths of the roughly 29 patients were males with bladder-origin urothelial cancer, and about 60% of the roughly 29 reported a prior smoking history. An ECOG performance status of 0 or 1 was recorded for the patients, and 0 to 3 prior chemotherapy regimens had been received by the patients. Blood samples were analyzed at two time points: 3 weeks after treatment start (second dose) and 6 weeks after treatment start. Blood samples gave median yields of around 150,000 T cells and 80,000 or so unique TCRs, along with a median clonality of around 0.08. Somatic, immune and clinical correlates of response to PD-L1 blockade with atezolizumab in urothelial cancer were the focus of an exploratory multi-omic analysis. Pretreatment tumor samples, along with matched peripheral blood serially collected before and after atezolizumab treatment, were subjected to TCR sequencing. Progression-free survival longer than 6 months counted as durable clinical benefit, and TCR features were additionally tested against both progression-free and overall survival. Whole exome sequencing and RNA sequencing of pretreatment tumors were performed alongside TCR sequencing in the same patients. Durable clinical benefit was achieved by nine patients and was not achieved by 20 patients. Some 30 patients had pretreatment blood TCR-seq, around 25 had at least one posttreatment blood collection, and around 25 had tumor TCR-seq.

The full study reports these points: Among patients with durable benefit, tumor-associated TCR clones showed greater expansion in peripheral blood 3 weeks after treatment started (n ≈ 24, p = 0.022). Small sample size (n ≈ 27) and many exploratory analyses mean the results are intended to be hypothesis-generating. A pretreatment peripheral blood TCR clonality below the median was linked to improved progression-free and overall survival.

The label giving this sample's time point can be read as: peripheral blood 6 weeks after treatment start. The cohort included 29 patients with locally advanced or metastatic urothelial carcinoma who were treated at Memorial Sloan Kettering on a trial protocol. Peripheral blood mononuclear cells were collected from each patient pretreatment and during treatment, giving between 1 and 8 total time points per patient. The Qiagen DNeasy Blood extraction kit was used to purify genomic DNA from total PBMCs and tumor samples. PBMCs were collected pretreatment and during treatment, and were isolated and stored as previously described.

The sequence links TRBV6-5 to TRBJ2-5; 7 of the junction bases match TRBD1. The receptor was isolated from a man aged 50 or older with urothelial cancer. The sequencing used PBMCs, collected around atezolizumab (anti-PD-L1) treatment. The CDR3 here reads CASSPGTDLRETQYF. The DNA reads TGTGCCAGCAGCCCCGGGACAGACCTTCGGGAGACCCAGTACTTC.